The entry below gives a single T cell receptor (beta chain) sequence along with its context. Its antigen is as yet unknown. This entry is derived from a study of blood T cells in healthy people across ages. Study background: Capture by template switching was about one barcoded beta molecule per two T cells. The study's findings and limits: Older individuals had lower TCR beta diversity per million T cells (the decline was roughly linear). Lack of knowledge of donor CMV status possibly confounded expanded clonotype changes.

It was with a sample-barcoded 5' primer and a J-beta primer mix that a second PCR of roughly 6 to 12 cycles was run. TCRdb analysed the 5' RACE reads with MiXCR anew, one entry per CDR3 protein. The repertoire holds about 1.7 million distinct CDR3 sequences, with 28% as singletons. The sample providers were healthy Caucasian people from Russia, aged about 6 to 95. The sequence came from a woman in her 30s in good health. The specimen was blood.

DNA for the CDR3: TGTGCCAGCAGCGAATCGTTTCTAGGCAAGTCTCTTCTTCGCTACACCTTC. Translated, it gives CASSESFLGKSLLRYTF. This chain uses TRBV6-1 with TRBJ1-2, with D hard to call. Germline assignment: CDR1 MNHNS and CDR2 SASEGT. This CDR3 spans 17 amino acids. V was pared by 6 bases and J by 9 bases, with 29 bases between.